This T cell receptor beta chain appears in the sequencing data of a study of early T cells in non-severe SARS-CoV-2 infection. As for the study in general: Chains stayed unpaired after sequencing of bulk RNA from unsorted whole blood.

This clonotype was detected a few times. The CDR3 sequence is 13 residues long. V lost 4 bases and J lost 6, with 11 bases in between. CDR1 and CDR2 (germline): SGHTA, FQGTGA. cDNA molecules, individually, were tagged with unique molecular identifiers. TCRdb analysed the 5' RACE reads with MiXCR anew, one entry per CDR3 protein. The sample has 55,000 to 70,000 distinct CDR3 sequences, more than 10% seen once. This receptor was obtained from an adult who was a healthcare worker with PCR-confirmed SARS-CoV-2 infection or an uninfected control (not recorded which). The donor label of this sample is uncertain. The chain recombines TRBV7-3 with TRBJ2-3, with a possible D match to TRBD1 (5 bases). Source: whole blood, taken at baseline. CDR3 loop: CASSSDPGDTQYF. For the CDR3, the DNA is TGTGCCAGCAGCTCCGACCCAGGGGATACGCAGTATTTT.